The 18 T cell receptor beta chains below all came from one sample that was sequenced in a study of T cells after posttransplantation cyclophosphamide. Data came from immunoSEQ multiplex PCR; TCRdb stores just in-frame clones and leaves some out. The data hold about 22,000 clones, with about 76% observed a single time. The sequenced sample consisted of memory CD4+ T cells sorted from PBMCs. The receptors were sampled from a woman aged 55-70 years in good health, CMV-negative, and a related stem cell transplant donor.

The gene calls are TRBV18 and TRBJ2-7; no clear D gene. Deletions cut 2 bases from V and 5 bases from J, with 4 bases between. Per the germline V gene, CDR1 is KGHSH and CDR2 is LQKENI. This CDR3 is built from 11 residues. The CDR3 coding sequence is TGTGCCAGCTCACCATCCGACGAGCAGTACTTC. Residues: CASSPSDEQYF.

V usage is TRBV28 and J usage is TRBJ1-5; no reliable D call. The V end lost 6 bases, the J end lost 4 bases, and 4 bases lay between the germline ends. CDR1 and CDR2 (germline): MDHEN, SYDVKM. CDR3 length: 11 residues. This CDR3 is CASSPNQPQHF. As DNA, the CDR3 is TGTGCCAGCAGCCCAAATCAGCCCCAGCATTTT.

In regard to this clone: This sample also contains other DNA sequences that code for the same CDR3. The chain recombines TRBV6-5 with TRBJ1-6, with D unresolved. Trimming took off 4 bases at V and 6 bases at J, with 10 bases between the two ends. There are 14 residues in the CDR3. The germline V gene has CDR1 MNHEY and CDR2 SVGAGI. The CDR3 spells CASSFGGFNSPLHF. The CDR3 bases are TGTGCCAGCAGTTTCGGAGGGTTTAATTCACCCCTCCACTTT.

V gene TRBV5-1 combines with J gene TRBJ2-3; TRBD2 is a possible D gene (6 bases). This CDR3 has 16 amino acids. V dropped 3 bases and J dropped 4 bases, with 18 bases sitting between them. Per germline, CDR1 SGHRS and CDR2 YFSETQ. The CDR3 nucleotides are TGCGCCAGCAGCTCCTCCGGGGGAAACTCCGCAGATACGCAGTATTTT. It is translated as CASSSSGGNSADTQYF.

In its sample, this clone was seen a few times. The chain links TRBV6-5 to TRBJ1-2, with TRBD1 matching over 7 bases. Trimming cost V 1 base and J 2 bases; bases outside gene matches: 7. This CDR3 spans 16 amino acids. Germline CDR1 is MNHEY and CDR2 is SVGAGI. The CDR3 reads CASSYWIGTANYGYTF. The CDR3 bases are TGTGCCAGCAGTTACTGGATCGGGACAGCCAACTATGGCTACACCTTC.

The chain is built from TRBV7-2 and TRBJ1-2, with 9 bases aligning to TRBD1. The germline CDR1 and CDR2 sequences are SGHTA and FQGNSA. Trimming removed 5 bases from V and 7 bases from J; junction bases left unmatched: 8. This CDR3 has 14 amino acids. The CDR3: CASSPTGQGGGYTF. CDR3 nucleotide sequence: TGTGCCAGCAGCCCCACGGGACAGGGTGGTGGCTACACCTTC.

This chain connects TRBV9 to TRBJ2-3; D remains ambiguous. Germline CDR1 SGDLS, CDR2 YYNGEE. The CDR3 length is 13 residues. V was shortened by 5 bases and J by 2 bases, with 9 bases between the two germline ends. The CDR3 sequence is CASSYEATDTQYF. The CDR3 region has the DNA TGTGCCAGCAGTTATGAGGCCACAGATACGCAGTATTTT.

CDR3 in amino acids: CAWSVDRGLIALHF. As DNA, the CDR3 is TGTGCCTGGAGTGTGGACAGGGGGCTCATTGCCCTCCACTTT. This chain links TRBV30 with TRBJ1-6; 11 bases fit TRBD1. J was trimmed by 14 bases and V by 0 bases; bases with no gene match: 6. Germline V gene lookup returns CDR1 GTSNPN and CDR2 SVGIG (reference sequence). CDR3 size: 14 residues.

This clone has just one count. V is TRBV19 and J is TRBJ2-1; TRBD2 is a possible D gene (5 bases). Germline-derived CDR1 and CDR2 are LNHDA and SQIVND (reference sequence). The CDR3 is made up of 14 amino acids. The V end was cut by 7 bases, the J end by 9 bases, with 19 bases between. The CDR3 region has the DNA TGTGCCAGTAAAAAAGAAGACCGAGGAGGTGAGCAGTTCTTC. Translated, it gives CASKKEDRGGEQFF.

This clone was seen only once. J is TRBJ1-6 and V is TRBV19; D might be TRBD1 (5 bases). CDR3 length: 15 amino acids. CDR1 and CDR2 (germline): LNHDA, SQIVND (reference sequence). V was cut by 3 bases and J by 9 bases, with 15 bases left in between. The CDR3 spells CASSIQAGPRSPLHF. CDR3 sequence (DNA): TGTGCCAGTAGTATCCAAGCAGGGCCGCGTTCACCCCTCCACTTT.

This clone turned up a few times. The chain couples TRBV30 to TRBJ2-5; tentatively, D is TRBD1 (6 bases). Germline V gene lookup returns CDR1 GTSNPN and CDR2 SVGIG (reference sequence). This CDR3 has 16 amino acids. With 2 bases removed from V and 4 bases from J, the gap between germline ends came to 20 bases. The CDR3 DNA sequence: TGTGCCTGGAGTATCCGCGACAGGCGAGGAGGAGAGACCCAGTACTTC. Its protein product is CAWSIRDRRGGETQYF.

This clone was seen just once. V and J are TRBV5-4 and TRBJ2-1; 7 bases map to TRBD2. CDR3 size: 15 residues. V was pared by 4 bases and J by 7 bases, with 11 bases of the junction left unmatched. Germline V gene data show CDR1 as SGHNT and CDR2 as YYREEE (reference sequence). The CDR3 here is CASSLEGGRLNEQFF. CDR3 nucleotide sequence: TGTGCCAGCAGCCTCGAGGGCGGGAGACTTAATGAGCAGTTCTTC.

This rearrangement joins TRBV28 to TRBJ2-3; possible D gene TRBD1, 6 bases. V was pared by 3 bases and J by 4 bases, with 11 bases between. The CDR3 is 14 residues long. CDR1 is MDHEN, CDR2 SYDVKM, per germline. CDR3 in DNA: TGTGCCAGCAGTTTGGGGGCGGGCGCAGATACGCAGTATTTT. Protein: CASSLGAGADTQYF.

The rearrangement joins TRBV1 to TRBJ2-6; the table's D call, TRBD2, has no DNA check behind it. TRBV1 is a listed pseudogene. The CDR3 contains 17 residues. CDR3 sequence reads: CTSSSPEKSSGANVLTF. The CDR3 coding sequence is TGCACCAGCAGTTCTCCCGAGAAGAGCTCTGGGGCCAACGTCCTGACTTTC.

The rearrangement joins TRBV30 to TRBJ2-2, with TRBD2 as a possible D gene (5 bases). There are 14 residues in the CDR3. Germline loops: CDR1 GTSNPN, CDR2 SVGIG (reference sequence). V gave up 4 bases and J gave up 5 bases, with 14 bases separating them. For the CDR3, the DNA is TGTGCCTGGACGGAGGACGTCGAAACCGGGGAGCTGTTTTTT. This encodes CAWTEDVETGELFF.

This clone was detected a few times. This chain links TRBV6-1 with TRBJ2-7; tentatively, D is TRBD2 (7 bases). This CDR3 spans 16 amino acids. V was trimmed by 3 bases and J by 6 bases, leaving 21 bases between them. CDR1 and CDR2 (germline): MNHNS, SASEGT. CDR3 region: CASSESGGGHGGEQYF. The CDR3 nucleotides are TGTGCCAGCAGTGAGTCTGGCGGGGGCCATGGGGGCGAGCAGTACTTC.

This chain uses TRBV7-2 with TRBJ2-7; 10 bases match TRBD2. CDR3 length: 16 residues. Per germline, CDR1 SGHTA and CDR2 FQGNSA. The V gene end was trimmed by 5 bases and the J gene end by 2 bases; junction bases not matched to a gene: 9. CDR3 sequence (DNA): TGTGCCAGCAGCCGCACCGGGACTAGCGCAACCTACGAGCAGTACTTC. Its protein product is CASSRTGTSATYEQYF.

The chain joins TRBV5-1 to TRBJ2-7; 8 nucleotides align to TRBD1. V was clipped by 3 bases and J by 2 bases; unmatched bases: 1. This CDR3 contains 13 residues. Per the germline V gene, CDR1 is SGHRS and CDR2 is YFSETQ. CDR3 amino acids: CASSSDRAYEQYF. The CDR3 DNA is TGCGCCAGCAGCTCGGACAGGGCCTACGAGCAGTACTTC.